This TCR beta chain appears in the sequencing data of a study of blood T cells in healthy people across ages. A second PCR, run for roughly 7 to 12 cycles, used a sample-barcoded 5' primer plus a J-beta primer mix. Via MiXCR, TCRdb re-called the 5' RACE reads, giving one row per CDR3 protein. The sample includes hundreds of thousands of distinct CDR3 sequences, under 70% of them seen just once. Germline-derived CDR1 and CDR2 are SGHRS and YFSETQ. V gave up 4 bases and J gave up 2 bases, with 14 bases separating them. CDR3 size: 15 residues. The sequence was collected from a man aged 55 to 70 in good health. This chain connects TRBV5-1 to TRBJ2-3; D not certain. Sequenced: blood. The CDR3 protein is CASSQEAGVTDTQYF. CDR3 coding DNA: TGCGCCAGCAGCCAAGAAGCAGGTGTCACAGATACGCAGTATTTT.